These 22 T cell receptor beta chains came from one sample sequenced in a study of T cell changes during pregnancy in multiple sclerosis. Sequencing used immunoSEQ multiplex PCR; TCRdb keeps in-frame clones, though not all of them. The sample includes 90,000 or so clones, around 90% seen only once; the top ten take around 2%. Specimen: peripheral blood, collected in the first trimester of pregnancy. All receptors derive from a female donor in good health, enrolled as a control in a pregnancy study.

This clone was counted a single time. The chain joins TRBV4-3 to TRBJ1-1, with no clear D. The CDR3 length is 15 residues. Trimming left V 0 bases short and J 0 bases short, with 8 bases between. Germline CDR1 LGHNA, CDR2 YSLEER. For the CDR3, the DNA is TGCGCCAGCAGCCAAGATCGGGATCTGAACACTGAAGCTTTCTTT. It is translated as CASSQDRDLNTEAFF.

The J gene is TRBJ2-3, the V gene TRBV6-6; D not certain. CDR1 is MNHNY and CDR2 is SVGAGI in the germline V gene (reference sequence). The V end was cut by 2 bases, the J end by 2 bases, with 2 bases between. This CDR3 region has 12 residues. The CDR3 sequence is CASSYLTDTQYF. The DNA for the CDR3 is TGTGCCAGCAGTTACCTCACAGATACGCAGTATTTT.

This chain links TRBV6-4 with TRBJ2-1, with a possible D match to TRBD2 (5 bases). The CDR3 extends over 15 amino acids. V gave up 6 bases and J gave up 5 bases, with 17 bases separating them. CDR1 is MRHNA and CDR2 is SNTAGT in the germline V gene. The CDR3 sequence: CASRFIFTRDNEQFF. In nucleotides, the CDR3 is TGTGCCAGCAGGTTCATTTTCACGCGGGACAATGAGCAGTTCTTC.

This clone was found once. J is TRBJ2-7 and V is TRBV19; 9 positions match TRBD1. CDR3 length equals 15 residues. V trimming: 4 bases; J trimming: 1 base; junction bases outside the gene matches: 5. Germline V CDR1 and CDR2: LNHDA, SQIVND (reference sequence). CDR3 nucleotide sequence: TGTGCCAGTAGTAGGGGACAGGGCACTTCCTACGAGCAGTACTTC. This gives the protein CASSRGQGTSYEQYF.

The gene calls are TRBV2 and TRBJ2-2; 7 bases are shared with TRBD1. The CDR3 has 14 amino acids. In germline, CDR1 is SNHLY, CDR2 FYNNEI. J was trimmed by 6 bases and V by 6 bases; bases with no gene match: 7. CDR3 in amino acids: CASSGTVTPGELFF. The CDR3 DNA sequence: TGTGCCAGCAGCGGGACAGTAACACCCGGGGAGCTGTTTTTT.

The sample holds a few counts of this clone. The chain couples TRBV7-9 to TRBJ1-1; 7 nucleotides agree with TRBD1. The CDR3 contains 18 residues. Germline loops: CDR1 SEHNR, CDR2 FQNEAQ (reference sequence). Trimming cost V 3 bases and J 4 bases; bases outside gene matches: 17. Here the CDR3 DNA reads TGTGCCAGCAGCTTTTCGGATAGGGGGCGCGGGGTGGGCACTGAAGCTTTCTTT. Protein product: CASSFSDRGRGVGTEAFF.

The chain employs TRBV5-8 and TRBJ1-1, with TRBD1 identical over 10 bases. V lost 9 bases and J lost 4; bases outside the gene matches: 9. The CDR3 covers 14 residues. Germline CDR1 is SGHTS and CDR2 is YDEGEE. CDR3 in DNA: TGTGCCACCGGTTTGGACAGGGGGGGCACTGAAGCTTTCTTT. Its translation: CATGLDRGGTEAFF.

The V and J genes are TRBV5-4 and TRBJ1-1; 10 bases line up with TRBD1. Germline CDR1 reads SGHNT; CDR2 reads YYREEE (reference sequence). This CDR3 has 17 residues. V lost 1 base, J lost 1 base, and 7 bases stayed unmatched. The CDR3 DNA reads as TGTGCCAGCAGCTTGAGAGACAGGGGGCTTGAGAACACTGAAGCTTTCTTT. Protein sequence: CASSLRDRGLENTEAFF. The variable domain in full, completed from reference TRBV5-4 and TRBJ1-1, reads ETGVTQSPTHLIKTRGQQVTLRCSSQSGHNTVSWYQQALGQGPQFIFQYYREEENGRGNFPPRFSGLQFPNYSSELNVNALELDDSALYLCASSLRDRGLENTEAFFGQGTRLTVV.

V usage is TRBV28 and J usage is TRBJ1-6, with a possible D match to TRBD1 (5 bases). Germline CDR1 and CDR2: MDHEN and SYDVKM. Trimming pared 3 bases from V and 10 bases from J, leaving 13 bases between. This CDR3 comprises 14 residues. The CDR3 spells CASSFGGSGSPLHF. As DNA, the CDR3 is TGTGCCAGCAGTTTCGGGGGTTCAGGATCACCCCTCCACTTT.

This chain connects TRBV14 to TRBJ1-1; TRBD1 might be the D (5 bases). The CDR3 runs to 14 residues. Germline-derived CDR1 and CDR2 are SGHDN and FVKESK. V gave up 4 bases and J gave up 4 bases, with 13 bases separating them. The CDR3 region is CASSLSRGGTEAFF. DNA of the CDR3: TGTGCCAGCAGCCTTTCTCGGGGGGGCACTGAAGCTTTCTTT.

This clone was seen just once. The genes are TRBV7-9 and TRBJ2-2, with no clear D. The germline V and J ends were trimmed by 8 bases and 4 bases, with 8 bases remaining between them. Germline V lookup: CDR1 SEHNR, CDR2 FQNEAQ (reference sequence). There are 12 residues in the CDR3. The CDR3 region has the DNA TGTGCCAGCGTATCGGGCACCGGGGAGCTGTTTTTT. As protein: CASVSGTGELFF. The entire variable domain, with the rest obtained from reference TRBV7-9 and TRBJ2-2, is as follows: DTGVSQNPRHKITKRGQNVTFRCDPISEHNRLYWYRQTLGQGPEFLTYFQNEAQLEKSRLLSDRFSAERPKGSFSTLEIQRTEQGDSAMYLCASVSGTGELFFGEGSRLTVL.

This chain links TRBV5-6 with TRBJ1-2; D not resolved. This CDR3 contains 12 residues. Germline V gene lookup returns CDR1 SGHDT and CDR2 YYEEEE. Deletions cut 0 bases from V and 8 bases from J, with 8 bases between. The CDR3 here is CASSLGGRGYTF. CDR3 nucleotides: TGTGCCAGCAGCTTGGGAGGGAGAGGCTACACCTTC.

CDR3 residues: CASSIEDRDDSPLHF. CDR3 nucleotides: TGTGCCAGTAGTATCGAGGACAGGGATGATTCACCCCTCCACTTT. The V call is TRBV19, the J call TRBJ1-6; 8 bases are shared with TRBD1. This CDR3 is built from 15 residues. V was clipped by 3 bases and J by 8 bases; unmatched bases: 6. Germline V lookup: CDR1 LNHDA, CDR2 SQIVND (reference sequence).

The chain links TRBV19 to TRBJ1-5; TRBD1 agrees at 7 bases. The CDR3 has 17 amino acids. Germline-derived CDR1 and CDR2 are LNHDA and SQIVND (reference sequence). The V gene end was trimmed by 4 bases and the J gene end by 1 base; junction bases not matched to a gene: 10. CDR3 amino acids: CASSTPYRGRSNQPQHF. Here the CDR3 DNA reads TGTGCCAGTAGTACCCCTTACAGGGGCCGGAGCAATCAGCCCCAGCATTTT.

The chain carries TRBV7-3 and TRBJ2-6; 12 bases map to TRBD1. V shed 5 bases and J 15 bases; nucleotides not matched to a gene: 8. The CDR3 extends over 14 amino acids. Germline CDR1 is SGHTA and CDR2 is FQGTGA. In nucleotides, the CDR3 is TGTGCCAGCAGCCCCCTGGGGACAGGGGGCCCCCTGACTTTC. As protein: CASSPLGTGGPLTF.

The rearrangement joins TRBV11-2 to TRBJ1-1; D possibly corresponds to TRBD1 (5 bases). This CDR3 has 14 residues. The germline V gene encodes CDR1 SGHAT and CDR2 FQNNGV. V lost 3 bases, J lost 4 bases, and 12 bases lay in between. For the CDR3, the DNA is TGTGCCAGCAGCTTTACCCAGACAGCCACTGAAGCTTTCTTT. Its protein product is CASSFTQTATEAFF.

This CDR3 is CASSVEGWAYNEQFF. The CDR3 region has the DNA TGTGCCAGCAGCGTGGAGGGGTGGGCCTACAATGAGCAGTTCTTC. The chain recombines TRBV9 with TRBJ2-1, with a weak D call TRBD2 (6 bases). Germline CDR1 and CDR2: SGDLS and YYNGEE. This CDR3 contains 15 residues. V was cut by 2 bases and J by 2 bases, with 11 bases left in between. The full variable domain, rest sourced from reference TRBV9 and TRBJ2-1, is DSGVTQTPKHLITATGQRVTLRCSPRSGDLSVYWYQQSLDQGLQFLIQYYNGEERAKGNILERFSAQQFPDLHSELNLSSLELGDSALYFCASSVEGWAYNEQFFGPGTRLTVL.

This chain joins TRBV4-2 and TRBJ2-5; 8 bases are a match to TRBD2. Germline V lookup: CDR1 LGHNA, CDR2 YNFKEQ. There are 15 residues in the CDR3. Losses at the gene ends were 1 base for V and 5 bases for J; bases not matched to a gene: 6. The CDR3 sequence is CASSQGGTRVETQYF. As DNA, the CDR3 is TGTGCCAGCAGCCAAGGCGGGACTAGAGTGGAGACCCAGTACTTC.

A few counts support this clone. CDR3 DNA: TGCGCCAGCAGCCAAGGAGGGGGACGGGCCTACAATGAGCAGTTCTTC. It yields the protein CASSQGGGRAYNEQFF. This sequence joins TRBV4-1 and TRBJ2-1; tentative D call: TRBD1 (6 bases). V was shortened by 1 base and J by 2 bases, with 12 bases between the two germline ends. Germline V lookup: CDR1 MGHRA, CDR2 YSYEKL. CDR3 length: 16 residues.

In DNA form, the CDR3 reads TGTGCCAGCTCACCCATCCTGAACACTGAAGCTTTCTTT. Encoded protein: CASSPILNTEAFF. This sequence joins TRBV18 and TRBJ1-1; no clear D. Per germline, CDR1 KGHSH and CDR2 LQKENI. The CDR3 runs 13 residues. Trimming stripped 3 bases from V and 0 bases from J, with 5 bases between.

V and J are TRBV6-5 and TRBJ1-1; no definite D call. The V gene lost 0 bases and the J gene lost 1 base, with 6 bases spanning the gap. There are 14 residues in the CDR3. CDR1 is MNHEY and CDR2 is SVGAGI in the germline V gene. The CDR3 coding sequence is TGTGCCAGCAGTTACTCGAGCTGGAACACTGAAGCTTTCTTT. It specifies CASSYSSWNTEAFF.

V is TRBV28 and J is TRBJ1-3; D ambiguous. The length of the CDR3 is 14 residues. The V end lost 6 bases, the J end lost 0 bases, and 9 bases lay between the germline ends. Germline V lookup: CDR1 MDHEN, CDR2 SYDVKM. The CDR3 bases are TGTGCCAGCAGCCGCCAGAACTCTGGAAACACCATATATTTT. Translating it yields CASSRQNSGNTIYF. Based on the CDR3 plus reference TRBV28 and TRBJ1-3, the full variable domain is DVKVTQSSRYLVKRTGEKVFLECVQDMDHENMFWYRQDPGLGLRLIYFSYDVKMKEKGDIPEGYSVSREKKERFSLILESASTNQTSMYLCASSRQNSGNTIYFGEGSWLTVV.